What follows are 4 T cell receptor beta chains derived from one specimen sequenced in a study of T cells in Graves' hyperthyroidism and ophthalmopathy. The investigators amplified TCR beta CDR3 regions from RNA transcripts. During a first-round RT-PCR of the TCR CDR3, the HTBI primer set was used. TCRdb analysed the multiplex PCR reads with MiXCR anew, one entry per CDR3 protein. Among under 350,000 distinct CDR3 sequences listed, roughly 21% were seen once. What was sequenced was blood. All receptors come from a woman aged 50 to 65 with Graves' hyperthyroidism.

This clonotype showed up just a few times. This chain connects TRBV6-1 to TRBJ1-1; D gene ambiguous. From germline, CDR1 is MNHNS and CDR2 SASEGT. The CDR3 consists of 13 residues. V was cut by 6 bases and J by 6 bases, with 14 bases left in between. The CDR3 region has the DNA TGTGCCAGCAGCGGAGCCGATCATTCTGAAGCTTTCTTT. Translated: CASSGADHSEAFF.

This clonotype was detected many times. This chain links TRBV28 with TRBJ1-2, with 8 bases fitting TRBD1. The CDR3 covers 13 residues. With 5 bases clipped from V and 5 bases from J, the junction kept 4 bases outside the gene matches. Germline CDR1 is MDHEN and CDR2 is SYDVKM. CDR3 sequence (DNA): TGTGCCAGCAGTACAACAGGGGGATATGGCTACACCTTC. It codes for CASSTTGGYGYTF.

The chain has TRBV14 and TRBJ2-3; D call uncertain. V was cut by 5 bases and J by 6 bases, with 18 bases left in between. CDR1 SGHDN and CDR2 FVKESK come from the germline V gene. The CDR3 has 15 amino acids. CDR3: CASSSRSAAVDTQYF. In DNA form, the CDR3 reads TGTGCCAGCAGCTCAAGGTCGGCGGCCGTGGATACGCAGTATTTT.

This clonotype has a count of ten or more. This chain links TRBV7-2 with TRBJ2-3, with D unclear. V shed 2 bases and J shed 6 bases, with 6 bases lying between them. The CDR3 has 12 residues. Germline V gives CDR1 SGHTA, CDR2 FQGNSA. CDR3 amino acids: CASSLNYDTQYF. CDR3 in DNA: TGTGCCAGCAGCTTAAACTATGATACGCAGTATTTT.